The 10 T cell receptor beta chains below all came from one sample that was sequenced in a study of blood T cell repertoires in COVID-19. Assay used: immunoSEQ multiplex PCR; TCRdb lists only in-frame clones, some missing. Of 140,000 to 150,000 clones detected, around 80% appear once; the ten largest clones hold roughly 13%. Specimen: peripheral blood. Source of these receptors: a man aged 55 to 69 with active or convalescent COVID-19.

The rearrangement uses TRBV12-3 or TRBV12-4 and TRBJ1-2; D ambiguous. CDR3 length: 12 amino acids. V lost 6 bases, J lost 1 base, and 6 bases lay in between. This chain's CDR3 is CASSQVNYGYTF. The CDR3 nucleotides are TGTGCCAGCAGCCAGGTTAACTATGGCTACACCTTC.

This clone was counted once. V and J are TRBV6-5 and TRBJ1-3; 9 positions agree with TRBD1. Germline assignment: CDR1 MNHEY and CDR2 SVGAGI. V was pared by 8 bases and J by 4 bases, with 6 bases of the junction left unmatched. The CDR3 spans 14 residues. The CDR3 is CASEQGARGNTIYF. CDR3 nucleotides: TGTGCCAGCGAACAGGGGGCAAGAGGAAACACCATATATTTT.

This clone has a handful of counts. V gene TRBV29-1 combines with J gene TRBJ1-2; D might be TRBD1 (6 bases). The CDR3 contains 15 residues. Germline V gene data show CDR1 as SQVTM and CDR2 as ANQGSEA. The V gene lost 7 bases and the J gene lost 4 bases, with 22 bases spanning the gap. CDR3 DNA sequence: TGCAGCGCCACGGCCGGGACATCAAGAGGCTATGGCTACACCTTC. The encoded protein is CSATAGTSRGYGYTF.

J is TRBJ1-1 and V is TRBV11-2, with D uncertain. V shed 1 base and J shed 2 bases, with 11 bases lying between them. The CDR3 is 15 residues long. From germline, CDR1 is SGHAT and CDR2 FQNNGV. CDR3 residues: CASSLVGGVNTEAFF. The CDR3 DNA follows: TGTGCCAGCAGCTTAGTGGGTGGAGTTAACACTGAAGCTTTCTTT.

The chain has TRBV28 and TRBJ1-5; 8 nucleotides align to TRBD1. In germline, CDR1 is MDHEN, CDR2 SYDVKM. The CDR3 covers 16 residues. With V trimmed by 1 base and J by 4 bases, 6 bases remained unmatched. The CDR3 region has the DNA TGTGCCAGCAGTTTATTCCTTGGACAGGGTAATCAGCCCCAGCATTTT. It translates to CASSLFLGQGNQPQHF.

This clone has only a few counts. This chain links TRBV27 with TRBJ2-7; weak D call: TRBD2 (6 bases). Per germline, CDR1 MNHEY and CDR2 SMNVEV (reference sequence). The CDR3 has 13 amino acids. Trimming took 5 bases from V and 1 from J, leaving 9 bases between them. The CDR3 sequence: CASSAGRSYEQYF. The CDR3 DNA follows: TGTGCCAGCAGTGCAGGGAGGTCCTACGAGCAGTACTTC.

The V gene is TRBV19, the J gene TRBJ2-5; D possibly corresponds to TRBD1 (6 bases). V was cut by 4 bases and J by 3 bases, with 15 bases left in between. The CDR3 is 15 amino acids. The V gene's germline CDR1 is LNHDA and CDR2 SQIVND (reference sequence). The CDR3 loop reads CASSKTGLVEETQYF. The CDR3 DNA follows: TGTGCCAGTAGTAAGACAGGCTTAGTAGAAGAGACCCAGTACTTC. The whole variable domain, filled in from reference TRBV19 and TRBJ2-5, reads DGGITQSPKYLFRKEGQNVTLSCEQNLNHDAMYWYRQDPGQGLRLIYYSQIVNDFQKGDIAEGYSVSREKKESFPLTVTSAQKNPTAFYLCASSKTGLVEETQYFGPGTRLLVL.

The gene calls are TRBV6-1 and TRBJ1-4, with a weak D call TRBD1 (6 bases). Trimming removed 1 base from V and 4 bases from J, with 10 bases in between. CDR3 length equals 15 residues. Germline V CDR1 and CDR2: MNHNS, SASEGT. CDR3: CASSEGQVFNEKLFF. CDR3 DNA: TGTGCCAGCAGTGAAGGACAGGTCTTTAATGAAAAACTGTTTTTT.

The chain recombines TRBV28 with TRBJ2-7, with a possible D match to TRBD1 (6 bases). V was clipped by 7 bases and J by 5 bases, with 18 bases between them. Germline V gene sequence: CDR1 MDHEN, CDR2 SYDVKM. This CDR3 contains 14 residues. The CDR3, as DNA: TGTGCCAGCACCAAATCGACAGGTGCGGACGAGCAGTACTTC. It translates to CASTKSTGADEQYF.

The chain joins TRBV28 to TRBJ1-1; D is uncertain. Trimming took 2 bases from V and 4 from J, leaving 14 bases between them. Per the germline V gene, CDR1 is MDHEN and CDR2 is SYDVKM. The CDR3 extends over 15 amino acids. CDR3 coding DNA: TGTGCCAGCAGTTTAGCGCCGAGGGTGGTCACTGAAGCTTTCTTT. Protein sequence: CASSLAPRVVTEAFF.